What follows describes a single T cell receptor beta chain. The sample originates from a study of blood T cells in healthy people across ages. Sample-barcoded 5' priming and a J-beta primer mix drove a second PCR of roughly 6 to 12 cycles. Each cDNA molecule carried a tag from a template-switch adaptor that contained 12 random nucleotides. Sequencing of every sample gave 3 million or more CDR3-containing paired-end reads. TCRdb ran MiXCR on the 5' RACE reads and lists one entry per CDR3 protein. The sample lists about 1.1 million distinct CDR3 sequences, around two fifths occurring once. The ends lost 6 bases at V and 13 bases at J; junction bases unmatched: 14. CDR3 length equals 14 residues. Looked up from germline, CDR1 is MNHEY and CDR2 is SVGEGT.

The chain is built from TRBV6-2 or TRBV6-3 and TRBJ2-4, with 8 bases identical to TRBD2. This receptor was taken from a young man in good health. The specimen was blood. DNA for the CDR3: TGTGCCAGCAGATGGCGACGGGGGGGCAATGAGCAGTACTTC. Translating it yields CASRWRRGGNEQYF.